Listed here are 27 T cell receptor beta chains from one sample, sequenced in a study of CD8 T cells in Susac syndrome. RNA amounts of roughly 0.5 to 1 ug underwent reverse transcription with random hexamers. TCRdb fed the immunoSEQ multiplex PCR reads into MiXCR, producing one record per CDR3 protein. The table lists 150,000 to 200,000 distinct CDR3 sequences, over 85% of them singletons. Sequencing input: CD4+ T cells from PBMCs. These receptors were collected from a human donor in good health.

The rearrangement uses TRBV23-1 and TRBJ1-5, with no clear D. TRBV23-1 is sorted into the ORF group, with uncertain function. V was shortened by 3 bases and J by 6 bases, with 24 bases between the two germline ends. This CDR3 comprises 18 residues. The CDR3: CASSHPSSSAVNVQPQHF. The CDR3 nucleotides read TGCGCCAGCAGTCATCCCTCCTCTTCGGCAGTCAACGTTCAGCCCCAGCATTTT.

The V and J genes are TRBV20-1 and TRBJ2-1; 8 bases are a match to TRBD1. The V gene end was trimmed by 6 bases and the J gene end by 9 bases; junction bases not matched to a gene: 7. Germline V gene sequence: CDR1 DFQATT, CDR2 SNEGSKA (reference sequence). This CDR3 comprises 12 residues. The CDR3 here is CSAWTGLGEQFF. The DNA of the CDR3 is TGCAGTGCATGGACAGGGTTGGGTGAGCAGTTCTTC.

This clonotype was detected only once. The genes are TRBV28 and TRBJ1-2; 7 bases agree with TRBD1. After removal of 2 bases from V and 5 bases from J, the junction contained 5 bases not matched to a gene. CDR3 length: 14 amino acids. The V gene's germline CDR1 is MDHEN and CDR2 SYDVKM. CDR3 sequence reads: CASSLETGRYGYTF. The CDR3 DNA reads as TGTGCCAGCAGTTTAGAGACAGGGAGATATGGCTACACCTTC.

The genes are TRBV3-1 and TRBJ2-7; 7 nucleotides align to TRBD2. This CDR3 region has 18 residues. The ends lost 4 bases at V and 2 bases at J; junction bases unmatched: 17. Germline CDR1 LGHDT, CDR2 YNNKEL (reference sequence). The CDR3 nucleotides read TGTGCCAGCAGCCTATCAAGCGGGACTAACCGTCCTACCTACGAGCAGTACTTC. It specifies CASSLSSGTNRPTYEQYF.

The CDR3 DNA reads as TGTGCCTGGAGTGTACTGGACAGGGGTGTGGAAAAACTGTTTTTT. It yields the protein CAWSVLDRGVEKLFF. The V and J genes are TRBV30 and TRBJ1-4, with 9 nucleotides matching TRBD1. The germline gives CDR1 GTSNPN, CDR2 SVGIG (reference sequence). V lost 0 bases and J lost 8; bases outside the gene matches: 7. The CDR3 sequence is 15 residues long.

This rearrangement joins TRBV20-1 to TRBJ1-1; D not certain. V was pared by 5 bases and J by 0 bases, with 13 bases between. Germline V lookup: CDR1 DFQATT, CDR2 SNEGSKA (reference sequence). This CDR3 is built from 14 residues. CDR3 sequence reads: CSAPEPVLNTEAFF. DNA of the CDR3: TGCAGTGCTCCCGAGCCAGTCTTGAACACTGAAGCTTTCTTT.

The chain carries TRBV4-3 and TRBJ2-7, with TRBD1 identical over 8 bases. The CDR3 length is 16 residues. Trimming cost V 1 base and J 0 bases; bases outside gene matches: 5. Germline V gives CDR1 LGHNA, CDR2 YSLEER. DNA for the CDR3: TGCGCCAGCAGCCAAGGCCCGGGACAGGACTCCTACGAGCAGTACTTC. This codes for CASSQGPGQDSYEQYF.

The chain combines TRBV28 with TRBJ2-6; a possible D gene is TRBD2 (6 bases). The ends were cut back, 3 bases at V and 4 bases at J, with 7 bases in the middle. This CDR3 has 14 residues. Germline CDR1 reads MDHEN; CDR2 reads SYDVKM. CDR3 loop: CASSLGGGANVLTF. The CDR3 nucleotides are TGTGCCAGCAGTTTGGGAGGAGGGGCCAACGTCCTGACTTTC.

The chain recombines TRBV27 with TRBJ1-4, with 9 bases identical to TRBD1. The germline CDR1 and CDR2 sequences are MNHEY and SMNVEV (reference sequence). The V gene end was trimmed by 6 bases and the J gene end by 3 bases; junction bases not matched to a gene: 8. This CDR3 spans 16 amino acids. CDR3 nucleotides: TGTGCCAGCAGCATACAGGGGGCTTTTGCTAATGAAAAACTGTTTTTT. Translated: CASSIQGAFANEKLFF.

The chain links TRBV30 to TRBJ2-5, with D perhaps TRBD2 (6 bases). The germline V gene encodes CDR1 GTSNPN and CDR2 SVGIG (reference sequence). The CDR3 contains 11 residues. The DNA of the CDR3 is TGTGTCATCGGAGGGCGGGAGACCCAGTACTTC. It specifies CVIGGRETQYF.

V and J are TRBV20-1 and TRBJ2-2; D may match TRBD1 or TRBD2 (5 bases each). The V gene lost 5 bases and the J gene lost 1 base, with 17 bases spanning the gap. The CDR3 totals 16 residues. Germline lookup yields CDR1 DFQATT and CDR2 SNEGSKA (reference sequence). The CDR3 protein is CSAQDRGAENTGELFF. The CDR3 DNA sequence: TGCAGTGCTCAAGACAGAGGGGCCGAGAACACCGGGGAGCTGTTTTTT.

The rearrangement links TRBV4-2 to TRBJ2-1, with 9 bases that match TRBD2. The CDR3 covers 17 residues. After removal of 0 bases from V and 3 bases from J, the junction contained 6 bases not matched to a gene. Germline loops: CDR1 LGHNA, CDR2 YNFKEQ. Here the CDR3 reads CASSQDGSGSFYNEQFF. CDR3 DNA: TGTGCCAGCAGCCAAGATGGTAGCGGGAGTTTCTACAATGAGCAGTTCTTC.

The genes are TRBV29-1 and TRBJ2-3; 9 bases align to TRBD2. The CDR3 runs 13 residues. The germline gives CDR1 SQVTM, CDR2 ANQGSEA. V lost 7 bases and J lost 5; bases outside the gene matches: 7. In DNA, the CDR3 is TGCAGCGCCCCGGCGGGAGGGGGAGATACGCAGTATTTT. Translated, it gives CSAPAGGGDTQYF.

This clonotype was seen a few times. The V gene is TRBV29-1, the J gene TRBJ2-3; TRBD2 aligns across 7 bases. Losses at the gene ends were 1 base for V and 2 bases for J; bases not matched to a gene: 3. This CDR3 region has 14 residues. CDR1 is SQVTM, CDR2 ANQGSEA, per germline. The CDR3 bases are TGCAGCGTTGAAGCGGGGGGAAACACAGATACGCAGTATTTT. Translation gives CSVEAGGNTDTQYF.

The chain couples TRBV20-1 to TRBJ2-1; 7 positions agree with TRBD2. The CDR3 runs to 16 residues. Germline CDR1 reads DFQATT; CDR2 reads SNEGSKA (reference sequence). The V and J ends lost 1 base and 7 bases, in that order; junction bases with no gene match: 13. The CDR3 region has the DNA TGCAGTGCTAGAGCGGGGGGTAGCGGAGGTGGTAATGAGCAGTTCTTC. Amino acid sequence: CSARAGGSGGGNEQFF.

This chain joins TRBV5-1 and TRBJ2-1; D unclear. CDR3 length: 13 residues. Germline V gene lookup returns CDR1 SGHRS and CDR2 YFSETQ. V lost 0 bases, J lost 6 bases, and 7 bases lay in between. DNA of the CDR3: TGCGCCAGCAGCTTGGCCTCCGTCAATGAGCAGTTCTTC. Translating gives CASSLASVNEQFF. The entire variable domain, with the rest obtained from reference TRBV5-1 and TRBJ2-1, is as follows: KAGVTQTPRYLIKTRGQQVTLSCSPISGHRSVSWYQQTPGQGLQFLFEYFSETQRNKGNFPGRFSGRQFSNSRSEMNVSTLELGDSALYLCASSLASVNEQFFGPGTRLTVL.

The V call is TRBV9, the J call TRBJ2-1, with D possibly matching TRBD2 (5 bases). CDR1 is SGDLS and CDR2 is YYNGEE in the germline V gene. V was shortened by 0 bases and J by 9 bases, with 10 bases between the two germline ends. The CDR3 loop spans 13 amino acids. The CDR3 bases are TGTGCCAGCAGCGTAGCTGGAGGTGTTGAGCAGTTCTTC. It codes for CASSVAGGVEQFF.

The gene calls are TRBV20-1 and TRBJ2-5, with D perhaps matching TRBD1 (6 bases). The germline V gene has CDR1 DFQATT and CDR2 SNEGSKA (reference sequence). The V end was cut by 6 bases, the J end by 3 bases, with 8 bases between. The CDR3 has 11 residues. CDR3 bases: TGCAGTGCGGGGGCGGAAGAGACCCAGTACTTC. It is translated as CSAGAEETQYF.

CDR3 amino acids: CAWSPGITDTQYF. The CDR3 coding sequence is TGTGCCTGGTCTCCGGGAATCACAGATACGCAGTATTTT. The rearrangement links TRBV30 to TRBJ2-3; the D gene is possibly TRBD2 (5 bases). V lost 5 bases and J 2 bases, leaving 11 bases between the germline ends. The CDR3 runs to 13 residues. CDR1 and CDR2 from the germline V gene are GTSNPN and SVGIG (reference sequence).

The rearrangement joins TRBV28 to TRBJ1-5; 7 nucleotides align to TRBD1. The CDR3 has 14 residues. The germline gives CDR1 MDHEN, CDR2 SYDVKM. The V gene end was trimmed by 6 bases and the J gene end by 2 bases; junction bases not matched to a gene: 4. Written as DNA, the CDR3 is TGTGCCAGCAGGTATCAGGGGGGCAATCAGCCCCAGCATTTT. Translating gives CASRYQGGNQPQHF. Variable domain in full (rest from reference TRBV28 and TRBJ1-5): DVKVTQSSRYLVKRTGEKVFLECVQDMDHENMFWYRQDPGLGLRLIYFSYDVKMKEKGDIPEGYSVSREKKERFSLILESASTNQTSMYLCASRYQGGNQPQHFGDGTRLSIL.

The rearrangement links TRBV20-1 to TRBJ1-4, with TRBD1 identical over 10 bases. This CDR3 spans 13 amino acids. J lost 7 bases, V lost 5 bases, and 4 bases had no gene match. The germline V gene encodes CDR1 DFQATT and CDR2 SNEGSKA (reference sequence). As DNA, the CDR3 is TGCAGTGCTCCGGACAGGGGGGCTGAAAAACTGTTTTTT. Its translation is CSAPDRGAEKLFF.

CDR3 sequence reads: CASSVQGTKETQYF. In nucleotides, the CDR3 is TGTGCCAGCAGCGTACAGGGGACAAAAGAGACCCAGTACTTC. V is TRBV9 and J is TRBJ2-5, with D possibly matching TRBD1 (6 bases). V lost 1 base and J 3 bases, leaving 10 bases between the germline ends. The germline CDR1 and CDR2 sequences are SGDLS and YYNGEE. The CDR3 loop spans 14 amino acids.

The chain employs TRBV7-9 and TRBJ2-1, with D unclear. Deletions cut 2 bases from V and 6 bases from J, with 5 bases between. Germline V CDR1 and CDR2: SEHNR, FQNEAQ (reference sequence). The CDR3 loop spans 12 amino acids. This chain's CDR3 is CASSLYPNEQFF. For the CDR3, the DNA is TGTGCCAGCAGCTTATATCCCAATGAGCAGTTCTTC. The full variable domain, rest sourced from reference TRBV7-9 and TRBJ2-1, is DTGVSQNPRHKITKRGQNVTFRCDPISEHNRLYWYRQTLGQGPEFLTYFQNEAQLEKSRLLSDRFSAERPKGSFSTLEIQRTEQGDSAMYLCASSLYPNEQFFGPGTRLTVL.

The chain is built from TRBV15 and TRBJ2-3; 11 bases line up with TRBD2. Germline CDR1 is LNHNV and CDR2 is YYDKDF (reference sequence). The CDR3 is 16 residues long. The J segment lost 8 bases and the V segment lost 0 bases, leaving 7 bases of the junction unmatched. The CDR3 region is CATSRDTSGGHGTQYF. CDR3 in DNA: TGTGCCACCAGCAGAGACACTAGCGGGGGCCACGGTACGCAGTATTTT. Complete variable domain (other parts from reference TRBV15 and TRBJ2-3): DAMVIQNPRYQVTQFGKPVTLSCSQTLNHNVMYWYQQKSSQAPKLLFHYYDKDFNNEADTPDNFQSRRPNTSFCFLDIRSPGLGDTAMYLCATSRDTSGGHGTQYFGPGTRLTVL.

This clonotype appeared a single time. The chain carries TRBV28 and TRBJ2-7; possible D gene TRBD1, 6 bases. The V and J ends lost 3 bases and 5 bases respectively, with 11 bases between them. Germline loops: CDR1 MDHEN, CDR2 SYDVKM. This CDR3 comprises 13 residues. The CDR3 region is CASSFAGADEQYF. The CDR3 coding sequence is TGTGCCAGCAGTTTTGCAGGGGCTGACGAGCAGTACTTC.

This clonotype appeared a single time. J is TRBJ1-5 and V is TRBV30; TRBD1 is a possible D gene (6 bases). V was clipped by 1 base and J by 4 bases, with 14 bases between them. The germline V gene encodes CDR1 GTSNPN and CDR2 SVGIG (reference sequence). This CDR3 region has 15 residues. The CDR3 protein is CAWSAPDRLNQPQHF. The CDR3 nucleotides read TGTGCCTGGAGTGCTCCGGACAGATTGAATCAGCCCCAGCATTTT.

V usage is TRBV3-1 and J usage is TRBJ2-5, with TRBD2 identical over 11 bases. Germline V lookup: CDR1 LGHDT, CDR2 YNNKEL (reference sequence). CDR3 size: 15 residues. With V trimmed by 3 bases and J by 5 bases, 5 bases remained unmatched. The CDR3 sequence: CASSQGLAELETQYF. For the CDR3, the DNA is TGTGCCAGCAGCCAGGGACTAGCGGAACTGGAGACCCAGTACTTC.